This entry lists 30 T cell receptor beta chains sequenced from one sample in a study of tissue T cells after allogeneic stem cell transplantation. The assay was immunoSEQ multiplex PCR, and TCRdb's table has in-frame clones only and misses some. The sample lists 3,900 or so clones, approximately 48% occurring once. Described time point: mouse harvest day 7 after allogeneic transplant. Tail vein injection delivered 10^7 T-cell-depleted bone marrow cells and 10^6 splenic CD5+ T cells. The sequencing input was lymph node tissue. The origin of the receptors is a female BALB/c mouse given C57BL/6 T cells with graft-versus-host disease after an allogeneic hematopoietic cell transplant.

This clone was seen a single time. Gene names and germline match the mouse. The CDR3 is cut off 1 residue early in the read; its end comes from the germline J gene. The chain links TRBV3 to TRBJ2-2; D call uncertain. Germline-derived CDR1 and CDR2 are SNHLY and FYNGKV (reference sequence). The V end lost 0 bases, the J end lost 2 bases, and 4 bases lay between the germline ends. The CDR3 has 14 residues. This chain's CDR3 is CASSLAVNTGQLYF. CDR3 DNA, as far as it was read: TGTGCCAGCAGCTTAGCGGTGAACACCGGGCAGCTCTAC.

Note on this clone: Gene labels here are mouse ones. The CDR3 goes on 1 residue after the read ends, and that part is filled in from the germline J gene. V gene TRBV26 combines with J gene TRBJ1-6; D not resolved. TRBJ1-6 belongs to the ORF category, with a function that is uncertain. Germline CDR1 is KGHPV and CDR2 is FQNQEV (reference sequence). The CDR3 has 13 residues. V was cut by 2 bases and J by 3 bases, with 2 bases left in between. CDR3 residues: CASSLDYNSPLYF. The sequenced part of the CDR3 DNA is TGTGCCAGCAGTCTGGACTATAATTCGCCCCTCTAC.

The sample holds a few counts of this clone. Gene names and germline refer to mouse. With the read ending 1 residue before the CDR3 end, the germline J gene is used to fill in that end. This sequence joins TRBV15 and TRBJ2-5; D ambiguous. The V end lost 7 bases, the J end lost 4 bases, and 3 bases lay between the germline ends. Germline CDR1 is SGHND and CDR2 is FRSKSL. The CDR3 length is 10 residues. The CDR3 DNA, read in part, is TGTGCCAGCAAGGAAGACACCCAGTAC. Protein: CASKEDTQY. The complete CDR3 sequence is CASKEDTQYF.

About this clone itself: The genes and germline here are from mouse. CDR3 in amino acids: CSSSQSLGGKNTLYF. CDR3 DNA (partial): TGCTCCAGCAGTCAATCCCTGGGGGGGAAAAACACCTTGTAC. This rearrangement joins TRBV23 to TRBJ2-4; the table assigns TRBD2, which was not confirmed against the DNA. The sequence runs out 1 residue before the end of the CDR3; the remainder is reconstructed from the germline J gene. CDR3 length: 15 amino acids. Germline values: CDR1 KGHTA, CDR2 FQNQQP.

Concerning this clone: The genes and germline here are from mouse. The read halts 1 residue ahead of the CDR3 end, with the missing end drawn from the germline J gene. The chain is built from TRBV26 and TRBJ1-6, with a weak D call TRBD1 (6 bases). TRBJ1-6 is an ORF; its function is uncertain. Looked up from germline, CDR1 is KGHPV and CDR2 is FQNQEV (reference sequence). The CDR3 is 17 residues long. Deletions cut 4 bases from V and 0 bases from J, with 13 bases between. Incomplete CDR3 DNA: TGTGCCAGCAGTCCCCAAAAGGGGGGTTCCTATAATTCGCCCCTCTAC. It encodes CASSPQKGGSYNSPLY. The CDR3 in its entirety is CASSPQKGGSYNSPLYF.

Comments on this clone: Germline and genes here are mouse. The read is 1 residue too short to cover the CDR3 end, so that end is filled in from the germline J gene. The V gene is TRBV31, the J gene TRBJ1-4; 7 positions agree with TRBD1. Germline V gene data show CDR1 as GKSSPN and CDR2 as SITVG. The CDR3 contains 14 residues. J lost 1 base, V lost 3 bases, and 2 bases had no gene match. The CDR3 sequence: CAWSRDSSNERLFF. The sequenced part of the CDR3 DNA is TGTGCCTGGAGCCGGGACAGTTCCAACGAAAGATTATTT.

Regarding this clone: Gene and germline names: mouse. The CDR3 extends 1 residue past the end of the read, so its final part is completed from the germline J gene. V gene TRBV13-2 combines with J gene TRBJ2-7, with 12 nucleotides matching TRBD2. With V trimmed by 0 bases and J by 6 bases, 4 bases remained unmatched. The CDR3 contains 15 residues. Germline lookup yields CDR1 NNHNN and CDR2 SYGAGS (reference sequence). CDR3 DNA, as far as it was read: TGTGCCAGCGGTGATGGGGGACTGGGGGGACGTGAACAGTAC. Amino acid sequence: CASGDGGLGGREQY. The CDR3, in full, reads CASGDGGLGGREQYF.

A word on this clone: Gene names denote mouse genes. The read gets to within 1 residue of the CDR3 end, and the germline J gene fills in the rest. The chain recombines TRBV12-2 with TRBJ2-7, with a tentative D call TRBD1 (6 bases). Trimming left V 0 bases short and J 6 bases short, with 14 bases between. Germline loops: CDR1 SGHLS, CDR2 HYDKME. The CDR3 length is 14 residues. CDR3: CASSLEAGEGEQYF. The sequenced CDR3 bases are TGTGCCAGCTCTCTCGAAGCAGGGGAGGGTGAACAGTAC.

This clone came up a few times. The germline and genes are mouse ones. Sequencing ends 1 residue short of the CDR3 end; the germline J gene provides the rest. The chain recombines TRBV5 with TRBJ1-4; 7 positions agree with TRBD1. This CDR3 has 15 residues. V lost 0 bases, J lost 3 bases, and 1 base stayed unmatched. The germline gives CDR1 LGHNA, CDR2 YNLKQL (reference sequence). The covered CDR3 bases are TGTGCCAGCAGCCAAGAGACAGGGCCCAACGAAAGATTATTT. Amino acid sequence: CASSQETGPNERLF. The whole CDR3 is CASSQETGPNERLFF.

In regard to this clone: Gene labels here are mouse ones. The sequence runs out 1 residue before the end of the CDR3; the remainder is reconstructed from the germline J gene. At the DNA level, this CDR3 is encoded by other sequences in the same sample as well. This sequence joins TRBV26 and TRBJ2-7; possibly TRBD1 for D (6 bases). This CDR3 is built from 13 residues. From germline, CDR1 is KGHPV and CDR2 FQNQEV (reference sequence). Trimming took 6 bases from V and 0 from J, leaving 9 bases between them. This CDR3 is CASRGHSSYEQYF. CDR3 DNA (partial): TGTGCCAGCAGGGGACACAGCTCCTATGAACAGTAC.

Judged by abundance, this clone is large. Gene names and germline match the mouse. The read terminates 1 residue before the CDR3 end, so the remaining end is supplied by the germline J gene. The chain uses TRBV16 and TRBJ2-7, with D tentatively TRBD1 (5 bases). V was cut by 1 base and J by 3 bases, with 7 bases left in between. Per the germline V gene, CDR1 is SGHSA and CDR2 is FRNQAP. The CDR3 length is 13 residues. CDR3 sequence reads: CASSLGGDYEQYF. The covered CDR3 bases are TGTGCAAGCAGCTTAGGAGGGGACTATGAACAGTAC.

This clone occurred a few times. Gene names and germline match the mouse. The read gets to within 1 residue of the CDR3 end, and the germline J gene fills in the rest. The genes are TRBV13-1 and TRBJ2-1; no clear D. CDR1 NSHNY and CDR2 SYGAGN come from the germline V gene. V lost 3 bases to trimming and J lost 1 base, with 5 bases between them. This CDR3 spans 13 amino acids. Partial CDR3 DNA: TGTGCCAGCAGTGGAGGGAACTATGCTGAGCAGTTC. Translation gives CASSGGNYAEQF. The whole CDR3 region reads CASSGGNYAEQFF.

In its sample, this clone was seen a few times. The gene names given are mouse names. The sequence runs out 1 residue before the end of the CDR3; the remainder is reconstructed from the germline J gene. This sequence joins TRBV26 and TRBJ2-7, with 10 positions matching TRBD2. The CDR3 is made up of 15 amino acids. The germline V gene encodes CDR1 KGHPV and CDR2 FQNQEV (reference sequence). V trimming: 5 bases; J trimming: 0 bases; junction bases outside the gene matches: 4. The CDR3 DNA, read in part, is TGTGCCAGCAGTAAGGGACTGGGGAGCTCCTATGAACAGTAC. Translated, it gives CASSKGLGSSYEQY. The full CDR3 sequence reads CASSKGLGSSYEQYF.

As to this clone: Genes and germline are mouse. The DNA ends 1 residue before the CDR3 does, and the rest of the CDR3 is filled in from the germline J gene. This chain links TRBV3 with TRBJ2-7; D could derive from TRBD1 or TRBD2 (5 bases each). The CDR3 extends over 13 amino acids. Germline CDR1 reads SNHLY; CDR2 reads FYNGKV (reference sequence). Between the trimmed V and J ends, which lost 5 bases and 7 bases, there was a span of 15 bases. CDR3 residues: CASSRRGAREQYF. CDR3 DNA, as far as it was read: TGTGCCAGCAGCCGACGTGGGGCCCGAGAACAGTAC. Full variable domain (missing parts from reference TRBV3 and TRBJ2-7): GPKVLQIPSHQIIDMGQMVTLNCDPVSNHLYFYWYKQILGQQMEFLVNFYNGKVMEKSKLFKDQFSVERPDGSYFTLKIQPTALEDSAVYFCASSRRGAREQYFGPGTRLTVL.

With respect to this clone: Gene names refer to mouse genes. The missing CDR3 end, 1 residue past where the read stops, is filled in from the germline J gene. The rearrangement links TRBV26 to TRBJ2-4, with D perhaps TRBD1 (6 bases). Germline CDR1 reads KGHPV; CDR2 reads FQNQEV (reference sequence). This CDR3 spans 14 amino acids. Trimming stripped 6 bases from V and 2 bases from J, with 12 bases between. CDR3 DNA, as far as it was read: TGTGCCAGCAGCCTTGGGACATATCAAAACACCTTGTAC. This gives the protein CASSLGTYQNTLY. The entire CDR3 sequence reads CASSLGTYQNTLYF.

This clone appeared a few times. Mouse names are used for the genes. The CDR3 spells CASSPRDSSYEQYF. The part of the CDR3 DNA that was read is TGTGCCAGCAGCCCCCGGGACAGCTCCTATGAACAGTAC. This chain connects TRBV5 to TRBJ2-7; 7 positions agree with TRBD1. The read ends 1 residue early relative to the CDR3; the germline J gene fills the gap. The CDR3 consists of 14 residues. The V and J ends lost 4 bases and 0 bases, in that order; junction bases with no gene match: 3. The germline V gene encodes CDR1 LGHNA and CDR2 YNLKQL (reference sequence).

In the case of this clone: Mouse gene names and germline throughout. The observed sequence ends 1 residue before the CDR3 terminus, with the missing tail filled in from the germline J gene. This chain uses TRBV26 with TRBJ1-4; no reliable D call. V lost 0 bases to trimming and J lost 2 bases, with 7 bases between them. Germline CDR1 is KGHPV and CDR2 is FQNQEV (reference sequence). The CDR3 extends over 15 amino acids. CDR3 bases read: TGTGCCAGCAGTCTGTCCTGGGGATCCAACGAAAGATTATTT. Protein product: CASSLSWGSNERLF. The whole CDR3 is CASSLSWGSNERLFF.

In regard to this clone: The gene names given are mouse names. With the read ending 1 residue before the CDR3 end, the germline J gene is used to fill in that end. This chain joins TRBV26 and TRBJ2-4, with 9 bases identical to TRBD2. This CDR3 is 13 amino acids long. V dropped 6 bases and J dropped 6; count of bases not matched to a gene: 4. CDR1 is KGHPV, CDR2 FQNQEV, per germline (reference sequence). The CDR3 here is CASSYWGDNTLYF. Partial CDR3 DNA: TGTGCCAGCAGCTACTGGGGGGACAACACCTTGTAC. Full variable domain (remainder filled in from reference TRBV26 and TRBJ2-4): NSKVIQTPRYLVKGQGQKAKMRCIPEKGHPVVFWYQQNKNNEFKFLINFQNQEVLQQIDMTEKRFSAECPSNSPCSLEIQSSEAGDSALYLCASSYWGDNTLYFGAGTRLSVL.

On this clone itself: These gene names are mouse names. The CDR3 end lies 1 residue beyond the end of the read and is filled in from the germline J gene. The V gene is TRBV16, the J gene TRBJ2-4, with D possibly matching TRBD1 (5 bases). The CDR3 sequence is 13 residues long. Per the germline V gene, CDR1 is SGHSA and CDR2 is FRNQAP. Trimming cost V 5 bases and J 1 base, with 7 bases left between them. The chain's CDR3 is CASSGGGQNTLYF. Incomplete CDR3 DNA: TGTGCAAGCAGCGGAGGGGGTCAAAACACCTTGTAC.

Turning to this clone: Genes and germline are mouse. CDR3 bases read: TGTGCCAGCGCCACGGGACGGGCCAACCAGGCTCCGCTT. Protein: CASATGRANQAPL. In full, the CDR3 is CASATGRANQAPLF. The rearrangement joins TRBV12-1 to TRBJ1-5; TRBD1 is a possible D gene (5 bases). The read terminates 1 residue ahead of where the CDR3 ends, so the germline J gene completes it. Germline values: CDR1 SGHSN, CDR2 HYEKVE. There are 14 residues in the CDR3. V shed 6 bases and J shed 3 bases, with 14 bases lying between them.

As concerns this clone: Mouse germline and gene names are used. The read finishes 1 residue shy of the CDR3 end, and the germline J gene is used to complete it. The V and J genes are TRBV13-2 and TRBJ1-4; unclear D gene. V lost 1 base to trimming and J lost 0 bases, with 4 bases between them. The CDR3 has 14 amino acids. Per germline, CDR1 NNHNN and CDR2 SYGAGS (reference sequence). The DNA read from the CDR3 is TGTGCCAGCGGTGATAAAGTTTCCAACGAAAGATTATTT. It encodes CASGDKVSNERLF. The whole CDR3 sequence reads CASGDKVSNERLFF.

About this clone: All gene names here are mouse names. Sequencing ends 1 residue short of the CDR3 end; the germline J gene provides the rest. The genes are TRBV26 and TRBJ2-4; 9 bases are a match to TRBD2. V shed 8 bases, J shed 2 bases, and the junction held 5 bases outside the gene matches. The length of the CDR3 is 14 residues. Germline values: CDR1 KGHPV, CDR2 FQNQEV (reference sequence). This chain's CDR3 is CASPLGGNQNTLYF. The DNA read from the CDR3 is TGTGCCAGCCCTCTGGGGGGGAATCAAAACACCTTGTAC.

In its sample, this clone is large. Here the gene names and germline are mouse. Partial CDR3 DNA: TGTGCCAGCAGTGATGGGTATGAACAGTAC. Residues: CASSDGYEQY. The whole CDR3 region reads CASSDGYEQYF. The V and J genes are TRBV13-3 and TRBJ2-7; D gene unclear. The read ends 1 residue before the CDR3 terminus; that terminus is restored from the germline J gene. Per the germline V gene, CDR1 is NNHDY and CDR2 is SYVADS. The V end lost 0 bases, the J end lost 4 bases, and 2 bases lay between the germline ends. The CDR3 contains 11 residues.

Details on this clone: Gene names refer to mouse genes. The read stops 1 residue short of the end of the CDR3; the missing end is completed from the germline J gene. The chain has TRBV3 and TRBJ1-1, with TRBD1 as a possible D gene (6 bases). Trimming removed 4 bases from V and 0 bases from J, with 9 bases in between. In germline, CDR1 is SNHLY, CDR2 FYNGKV (reference sequence). The CDR3 runs to 14 residues. This chain's CDR3 is CASSSQGANTEVFF. The part of the CDR3 DNA that was read is TGTGCCAGCAGCTCACAGGGAGCAAACACAGAAGTCTTC.

Regarding this clone: Mouse names are used for the genes. From the germline J gene comes the end of the CDR3, since the read stops 1 residue before it. This chain uses TRBV26 with TRBJ1-1, with D perhaps TRBD1 (5 bases). V shed 3 bases and J shed 4 bases, with 12 bases lying between them. Germline V lookup: CDR1 KGHPV, CDR2 FQNQEV (reference sequence). There are 14 residues in the CDR3. CDR3 DNA, as far as it was read: TGTGCCAGCAGTCTAAAGGGGAGAGGCACAGAAGTCTTC. Translated, it gives CASSLKGRGTEVF. From start to end, the CDR3 is CASSLKGRGTEVFF. The full variable domain, in which reference TRBV26 and TRBJ1-1 provide the parts outside the CDR3, is NSKVIQTPRYLVKGQGQKAKMRCIPEKGHPVVFWYQQNKNNEFKFLINFQNQEVLQQIDMTEKRFSAECPSNSPCSLEIQSSEAGDSALYLCASSLKGRGTEVFFGKGTRLTVV.

As for this clone: Genes and germline are mouse. The sequenced fragment ends 1 residue before the CDR3 boundary, so the rest is inferred from the germline J gene. V usage is TRBV1 and J usage is TRBJ1-1; D remains unclear. The germline gives CDR1 NSQYPW, CDR2 LRSPGD (reference sequence). V was clipped by 0 bases and J by 1 base, with 3 bases between them. The CDR3 has 13 residues. CDR3 sequence reads: CTCSADRNTEVFF. The sequenced CDR3 bases are TGCACCTGCAGTGCAGATCGAAACACAGAAGTCTTC.

Points on this clone: Here the gene names and germline are mouse. The CDR3 goes on 1 residue after the read ends, and that part is filled in from the germline J gene. J is TRBJ1-4 and V is TRBV13-2; no firm D call. The CDR3 sequence is 13 residues long. Trimming cost V 4 bases and J 3 bases, with 7 bases left between them. Germline CDR1 NNHNN, CDR2 SYGAGS (reference sequence). The sequenced CDR3 bases are TGTGCCAGCGGTTCGACACCCAACGAAAGATTATTT. Protein: CASGSTPNERLF. Given in full, the CDR3 is CASGSTPNERLFF.

Note on this clone: Gene names denote mouse genes. The read is 1 residue too short to cover the CDR3 end, so that end is filled in from the germline J gene. The rearrangement uses TRBV26 and TRBJ1-3; 7 bases line up with TRBD1. V shed 6 bases and J 2 bases; nucleotides not matched to a gene: 4. The length of the CDR3 is 14 residues. The germline V gene has CDR1 KGHPV and CDR2 FQNQEV (reference sequence). CDR3 DNA (partial): TGTGCCAGCAGCTCCGGGACAGCTGGAAATACGCTCTAT. Its protein product is CASSSGTAGNTLY. The CDR3 reads in full as CASSSGTAGNTLYF.

By share of the sample, this clone is medium-sized. Any gene name here is a mouse gene name. The read halts 1 residue ahead of the CDR3 end, with the missing end drawn from the germline J gene. The chain couples TRBV31 to TRBJ2-7; TRBD2 agrees at 7 bases. V lost 0 bases and J lost 6; bases outside the gene matches: 5. The CDR3 contains 13 residues. Germline V gene data show CDR1 as GKSSPN and CDR2 as SITVG. The CDR3 bases that were read are TGTGCCTGGAGTCTAAGGTGGGGGGTTGAACAGTAC. Translated: CAWSLRWGVEQY. The whole CDR3 region reads CAWSLRWGVEQYF. Variable domain in full (rest from reference TRBV31 and TRBJ2-7): AQTIHQWPVAEIKAVGSPLSLGCTIKGKSSPNLYWYWQATGGTLQQLFYSITVGQVESVVQLNLSASRPKDDQFILSTEKLLLSHSGFYLCAWSLRWGVEQYFGPGTRLTVL.

Note on this clone: The genes and germline here are from mouse. The read is 1 residue too short to cover the CDR3 end, so that end is filled in from the germline J gene. This chain connects TRBV13-2 to TRBJ2-5; TRBD2 matches 12 bases. J lost 6 bases, V lost 3 bases, and 5 bases had no gene match. The germline V gene encodes CDR1 NNHNN and CDR2 SYGAGS (reference sequence). CDR3 length: 15 amino acids. The CDR3 is CASGGLGGRRDTQYF. CDR3 DNA (partial): TGTGCCAGCGGTGGACTGGGGGGGCGAAGGGACACCCAGTAC.